Presented here are 6 T cell receptor beta chains from one specimen sequenced in a study of T cells after yellow fever vaccination. Each CDR3 protein is one row after TCRdb ran MiXCR on the 5' RACE reads. The repertoire holds roughly 260,000 distinct CDR3 sequences, 10% to 15% seen once, with 0.4% to 0.55% in the top ten. Sample: CD4+ T cells sorted from PBMCs, taken 45 days after the yellow fever booster vaccination. The receptors here all came from a man aged 25-40 years who received the YFV17D yellow fever vaccine.

This clonotype was counted only a few times. V gene TRBV11-2 combines with J gene TRBJ2-2; 9 nucleotides match TRBD1. The V segment lost 3 bases and the J segment 7 bases; nucleotides outside the gene matches: 6. This CDR3 region has 15 residues. Germline assignment: CDR1 SGHAT and CDR2 FQNNGV. The CDR3 protein is CASSFGTGLVGELFF. CDR3 DNA: TGTGCCAGCAGCTTCGGGACAGGGTTGGTCGGGGAGCTGTTTTTT.

This clonotype has more than one count but fewer than ten. This rearrangement joins TRBV3-1 to TRBJ2-1; tentative D call: TRBD2 (5 bases). V lost 2 bases and J lost 12, with 23 bases in between. The CDR3 is 16 amino acids. CDR1 is LGHDT and CDR2 is YNNKEL in the germline V gene (reference sequence). The CDR3: CASSQTVGSASVAQFF. CDR3 coding DNA: TGTGCCAGCAGCCAAACGGTGGGTAGCGCCTCCGTAGCGCAGTTCTTC.

This sequence joins TRBV5-1 and TRBJ1-6; perhaps TRBD1 as D (5 bases). Germline values: CDR1 SGHRS, CDR2 YFSETQ. The ends were cut back, 7 bases at V and 10 bases at J, with 21 bases in the middle. This CDR3 is 15 amino acids long. The CDR3 region has the DNA TGCGCCAGCGCACTCTGGGACCGGAGCTACTCACCCCTCCACTTT. Translation: CASALWDRSYSPLHF.

The chain uses TRBV30 and TRBJ1-5, with 7 nucleotides matching TRBD1. CDR1 and CDR2 from the germline V gene are GTSNPN and SVGIG (reference sequence). V was pared by 4 bases and J by 6 bases, with 12 bases of the junction left unmatched. There are 15 residues in the CDR3. CDR3 loop: CAWNRGSGLGQPQHF. The CDR3 bases are TGTGCCTGGAACAGGGGAAGTGGTCTCGGTCAGCCCCAGCATTTT.

V is TRBV18 and J is TRBJ2-5; D perhaps matches TRBD2 (6 bases). Germline lookup yields CDR1 KGHSH and CDR2 LQKENI. The CDR3 is made up of 15 amino acids. V was trimmed by 4 bases and J by 2 bases, leaving 14 bases between them. The CDR3 coding sequence is TGTGCCAGCTCACTGGGCCGGGAGACACAAGAGACCCAGTACTTC. Translated, it gives CASSLGRETQETQYF.

CDR3 sequence: CAISGVGMGAGELFF. CDR3 DNA sequence: TGTGCCATCAGTGGAGTCGGAATGGGGGCCGGGGAGCTGTTTTTT. The rearrangement joins TRBV10-3 to TRBJ2-2, with D perhaps matching TRBD1 or TRBD2 (5 bases each). V gave up 4 bases and J gave up 6 bases, with 15 bases separating them. The CDR3 covers 15 residues. The V gene's germline CDR1 is ENHRY and CDR2 SYGVKD.